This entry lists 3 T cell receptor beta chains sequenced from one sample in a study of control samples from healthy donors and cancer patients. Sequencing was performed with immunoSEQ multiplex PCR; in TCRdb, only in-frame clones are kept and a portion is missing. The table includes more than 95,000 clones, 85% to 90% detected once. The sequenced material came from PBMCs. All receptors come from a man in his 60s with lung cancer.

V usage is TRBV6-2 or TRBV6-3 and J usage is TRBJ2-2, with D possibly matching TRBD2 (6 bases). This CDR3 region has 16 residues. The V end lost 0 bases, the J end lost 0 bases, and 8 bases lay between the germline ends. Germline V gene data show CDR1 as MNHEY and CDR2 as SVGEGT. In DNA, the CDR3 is TGTGCCAGCAGTTACTCTGCGGGATCGAACACCGGGGAGCTGTTTTTT. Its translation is CASSYSAGSNTGELFF.

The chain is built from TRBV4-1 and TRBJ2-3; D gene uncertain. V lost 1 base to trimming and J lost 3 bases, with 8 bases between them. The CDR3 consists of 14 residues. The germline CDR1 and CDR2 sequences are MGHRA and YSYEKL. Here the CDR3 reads CASSQVLGTDTQYF. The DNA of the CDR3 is TGCGCCAGCAGCCAAGTCTTGGGGACAGATACGCAGTATTTT.

In DNA form, the CDR3 reads TGTGCCAGCAGTATGACCGTTAACATGAACACTGAAGCTTTCTTT. It translates to CASSMTVNMNTEAFF. V is TRBV9 and J is TRBJ1-1; D uncertain. The CDR3 has 15 residues. Trimming left V 5 bases short and J 0 bases short, with 14 bases between. Per the germline V gene, CDR1 is SGDLS and CDR2 is YYNGEE. Supplemented by reference TRBV9 and TRBJ1-1, the full variable domain reads DSGVTQTPKHLITATGQRVTLRCSPRSGDLSVYWYQQSLDQGLQFLIQYYNGEERAKGNILERFSAQQFPDLHSELNLSSLELGDSALYFCASSMTVNMNTEAFFGQGTRLTVV.